What follows describes a single T cell receptor (beta chain). Its antigen is still unknown. This record belongs to a study of T cell responses to AZD1222 COVID-19 vaccine. Study-wide results and caveats: Donors were chiefly white British, with a greater number of females, and clonal diversity was perhaps underestimated.

Clones were sequenced by immunoSEQ multiplex PCR, and TCRdb holds only the in-frame ones, with some missing. The sample holds some 150,000 clones, roughly 90% seen once. V was cut by 4 bases and J by 0 bases, with 4 bases left in between. Germline-derived CDR1 and CDR2 are SGHKS and YYEKEE (reference sequence). The CDR3 extends over 12 amino acids. This chain joins TRBV5-5 and TRBJ1-2, with D unclear. The origin of this receptor is an adult in good health. The source was peripheral blood, collected on day 0 of AZD1222 vaccination. The CDR3 nucleotides read TGTGCCAGCAGCACAGCTAACTATGGCTACACCTTC. This translates into CASSTANYGYTF.